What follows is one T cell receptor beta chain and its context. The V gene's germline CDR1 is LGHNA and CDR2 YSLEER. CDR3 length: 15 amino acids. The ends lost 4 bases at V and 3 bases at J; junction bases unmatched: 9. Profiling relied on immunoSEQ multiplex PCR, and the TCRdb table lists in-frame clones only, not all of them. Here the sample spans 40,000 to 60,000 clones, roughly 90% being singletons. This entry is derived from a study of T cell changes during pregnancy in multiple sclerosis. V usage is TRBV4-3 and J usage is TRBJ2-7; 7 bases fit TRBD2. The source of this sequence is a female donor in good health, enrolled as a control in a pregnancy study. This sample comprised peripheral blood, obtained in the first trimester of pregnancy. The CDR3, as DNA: TGCGCCAGCAGCCTGGGGCTAGCGGTAATCTACGAGCAGTACTTC. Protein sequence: CASSLGLAVIYEQYF.